This record concerns one TCR beta chain sequence. The source of the sample is a study of early T cells in non-severe SARS-CoV-2 infection. Study-wide background: Chains were not paired, and sequencing was done on bulk RNA from unsorted whole blood.

Separate cDNA molecules each had unique molecular identifiers attached to them. From the 5' RACE reads, TCRdb called clonotypes with MiXCR, one entry per CDR3 protein. This table holds approximately 34,000 distinct CDR3 sequences, about 5.2% found once. Germline CDR1 SGHVT, CDR2 SQSDAQ. Trimming pared 1 base from V and 0 bases from J, leaving 19 bases between. The CDR3 is 19 residues long. The material was whole blood, obtained at baseline. The V gene is TRBV7-4, the J gene TRBJ2-1, with D hard to call. The receptor comes from an adult who was a healthcare worker with PCR-confirmed SARS-CoV-2 infection or an uninfected control (not recorded which). The CDR3 region has the DNA TGTGCCAGCAGCTTAGACCGGGCGCATACCGTTAGCTCCTACAATGAGCAGTTCTTC. It is translated as CASSLDRAHTVSSYNEQFF.